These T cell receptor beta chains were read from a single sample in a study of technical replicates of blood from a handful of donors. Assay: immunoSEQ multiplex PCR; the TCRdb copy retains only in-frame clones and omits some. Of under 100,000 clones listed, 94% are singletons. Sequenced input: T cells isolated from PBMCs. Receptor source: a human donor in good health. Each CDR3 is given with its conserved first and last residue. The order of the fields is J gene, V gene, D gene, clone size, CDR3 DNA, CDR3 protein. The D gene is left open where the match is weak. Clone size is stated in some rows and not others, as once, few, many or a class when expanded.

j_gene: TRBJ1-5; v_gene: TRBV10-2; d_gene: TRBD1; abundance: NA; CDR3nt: TGCGCCAGTACGGGACAGGGGGCTTTACAGCCCCAGCATTTT; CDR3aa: CASTGQGALQPQHF
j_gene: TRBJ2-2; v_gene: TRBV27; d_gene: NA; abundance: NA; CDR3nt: TGTGCCAGCAGTTTTAATACCGGGGAGCTGTTTTTT; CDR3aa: CASSFNTGELFF
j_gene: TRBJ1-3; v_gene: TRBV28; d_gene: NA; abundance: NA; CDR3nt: TGTGCCAGCATCTCGGGGGGCCCTGGAAACACCATATATTTT; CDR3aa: CASISGGPGNTIYF
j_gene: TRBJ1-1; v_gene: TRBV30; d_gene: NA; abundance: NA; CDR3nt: TGTGCCTGGAGTGTTGGCGGGGATGAAGCTTTCTTT; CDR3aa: CAWSVGGDEAFF
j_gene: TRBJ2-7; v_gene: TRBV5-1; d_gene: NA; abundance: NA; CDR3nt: TGCGCCAGTTCCCCTTTTGGCAGGGGGGTGGACGAGCAGTACTTC; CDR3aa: CASSPFGRGVDEQYF
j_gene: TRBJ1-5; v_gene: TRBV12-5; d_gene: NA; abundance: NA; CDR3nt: TGTGCTAGTGGTTTTTGGGGCGGACCTGGGGATAGCAATCAGCCCCAGCATTTT; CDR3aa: CASGFWGGPGDSNQPQHF
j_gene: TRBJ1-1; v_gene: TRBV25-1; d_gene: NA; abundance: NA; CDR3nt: TGTGCCAGCAGTGTGAGGGCGGTTAGAGCGAGTGTAACTGAAGCTTTCTTT; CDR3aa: CASSVRAVRASVTEAFF
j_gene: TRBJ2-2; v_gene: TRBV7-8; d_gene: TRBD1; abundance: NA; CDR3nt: TGTGCCAGCAGCTTAGAAACAGGGGCCGGGGAGCTGTTTTTT; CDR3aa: CASSLETGAGELFF
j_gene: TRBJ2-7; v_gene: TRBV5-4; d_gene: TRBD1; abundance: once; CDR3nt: TGTGCCAGCAGCTTGGGGGGGGCGGACAGGGGAGCTCACGAGCAGTACTTC; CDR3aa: CASSLGGADRGAHEQYF
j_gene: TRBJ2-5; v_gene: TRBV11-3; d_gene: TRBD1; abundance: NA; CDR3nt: TGTGCCAGCAGCTTAAGGGGGCTGGAGACCCAGTACTTC; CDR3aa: CASSLRGLETQYF
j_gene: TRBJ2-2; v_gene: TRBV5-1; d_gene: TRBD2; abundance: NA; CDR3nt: TGCGCCAGCAGCTTGGTAGCGGGAGTGGACACCGGGGAGCTGTTTTTT; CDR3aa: CASSLVAGVDTGELFF
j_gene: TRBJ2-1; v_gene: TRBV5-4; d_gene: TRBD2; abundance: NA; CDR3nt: TGTGCCAGCAGTGGAGCGGGGGCCTCCTACAATGAGCAGTTCTTC; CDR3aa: CASSGAGASYNEQFF